These 15 T cell receptor beta chains came from one sample sequenced in a study of T cells in Graves' hyperthyroidism and ophthalmopathy. Amplified regions were TCR beta CDR3 sequences from RNA transcripts. An initial round of RT-PCR targeting the TCR CDR3 relied on the HTBI primer set. TCRdb passed the multiplex PCR reads through MiXCR, listing each CDR3 protein once. This table holds about 770,000 distinct CDR3 sequences, under 20% found once. The sample consisted of blood. All receptors derive from a woman aged 45-59 years with Graves' hyperthyroidism that later progressed to Graves' ophthalmopathy.

This clonotype was recorded a few times. The rearrangement links TRBV20-1 to TRBJ1-1; D call uncertain. The germline V gene has CDR1 DFQATT and CDR2 SNEGSKA (reference sequence). The CDR3 runs 12 residues. With 3 bases removed from V and 3 bases from J, the gap between germline ends came to 8 bases. The CDR3 region is CSARQGYTEAFF. CDR3 nucleotides: TGCAGTGCTAGGCAAGGATACACTGAAGCTTTCTTT.

This clonotype was counted many times. The chain combines TRBV5-5 with TRBJ1-5; a possible D gene is TRBD1 (5 bases). Germline V lookup: CDR1 SGHKS, CDR2 YYEKEE (reference sequence). This CDR3 has 14 residues. The V gene lost 0 bases and the J gene lost 5 bases, with 9 bases spanning the gap. CDR3 DNA sequence: TGTGCCAGCAGCTTGGGACAGAACCATCAGCCCCAGCATTTT. Encoded protein: CASSLGQNHQPQHF.

This clonotype has at least ten counts. CDR3 residues: CSVPAEGNQPQHF. The DNA of the CDR3 is TGCAGTGTTCCCGCTGAGGGCAATCAGCCCCAGCATTTT. The rearrangement links TRBV20-1 to TRBJ1-5, with D hard to call. Germline V gene lookup returns CDR1 DFQATT and CDR2 SNEGSKA (reference sequence). The ends were cut back, 7 bases at V and 2 bases at J, with 12 bases in the middle. This CDR3 spans 13 amino acids.

This clonotype turned up a few times. The chain employs TRBV20-1 and TRBJ2-5; 8 bases agree with TRBD1. The CDR3 has 15 amino acids. Germline CDR1 reads DFQATT; CDR2 reads SNEGSKA (reference sequence). V dropped 4 bases and J dropped 4; count of bases not matched to a gene: 11. The CDR3 DNA follows: TGCAGTGCTACCCCTCGGACAGGGACGGCAGAGACCCAGTACTTC. It translates to CSATPRTGTAETQYF.

The chain carries TRBV6-2 or TRBV6-3 and TRBJ1-4, with D unresolved. This CDR3 is 13 amino acids long. Germline loops: CDR1 MNHEY, CDR2 SVGEGT. V lost 7 bases and J 8 bases, leaving 14 bases between the germline ends. CDR3 bases: TGTGCCAGCAAAGAGAGGCTAAGCGAAAAACTGTTTTTT. Encoded protein: CASKERLSEKLFF.

The chain uses TRBV15 and TRBJ2-3, with TRBD1 as a possible D gene (5 bases). V lost 8 bases to trimming and J lost 1 base, with 13 bases between them. This CDR3 has 14 amino acids. Germline V gene lookup returns CDR1 LNHNV and CDR2 YYDKDF (reference sequence). Here the CDR3 DNA reads TGTGCCACCGACAAGGACATACGCACAGATACGCAGTATTTT. Its translation: CATDKDIRTDTQYF.

This clonotype came up many times. This chain uses TRBV5-1 with TRBJ2-3; no reliable D call. Germline assignment: CDR1 SGHRS and CDR2 YFSETQ. The CDR3 spans 15 residues. V gave up 0 bases and J gave up 4 bases, with 12 bases separating them. CDR3 region: CASSLEGYFADTQYF. The DNA of the CDR3 is TGCGCCAGCAGCTTGGAGGGCTACTTTGCAGATACGCAGTATTTT.

In DNA form, the CDR3 reads TGTGCCAGCAGCAATGGACTGCCTCAGGAAGCCCAGTACTTC. As protein: CASSNGLPQEAQYF. The genes are TRBV5-6 and TRBJ2-5; D might be TRBD2 (5 bases). Looked up from germline, CDR1 is SGHDT and CDR2 is YYEEEE. V shed 4 bases and J shed 9 bases, with 19 bases lying between them. The CDR3 runs 14 residues.

This clonotype was seen just once. The CDR3 DNA follows: TGTGCCAGCAGTTACGGGACAGTTCGGGGGACCGGGGAGCTGTTTTTT. Encoded protein: CASSYGTVRGTGELFF. This chain uses TRBV6-5 with TRBJ2-2; possible D gene TRBD1, 7 bases. This CDR3 has 16 amino acids. Germline V gene lookup returns CDR1 MNHEY and CDR2 SVGAGI. Trimming pared 2 bases from V and 5 bases from J, leaving 15 bases between.

V is TRBV7-9 and J is TRBJ1-1; no clear D gene. Germline loops: CDR1 SEHNR, CDR2 FQNEAQ (reference sequence). V was pared by 5 bases and J by 0 bases, with 10 bases between. The length of the CDR3 is 14 residues. The CDR3 here is CASSRLRMNTEAFF. The CDR3 DNA follows: TGTGCCAGCAGCCGATTGCGAATGAACACTGAAGCTTTCTTT.

The V call is TRBV27, the J call TRBJ2-7; D is perhaps TRBD2 (5 bases). V lost 6 bases to trimming and J lost 4 bases, with 25 bases between them. The CDR3 runs 17 residues. Germline V lookup: CDR1 MNHEY, CDR2 SMNVEV (reference sequence). The CDR3 spells CASSSWRSFKEVYEQYF. CDR3 bases: TGTGCCAGCAGCTCCTGGCGCAGCTTCAAGGAGGTTTACGAGCAGTACTTC.

This clonotype was recorded a few times. The genes are TRBV29-1 and TRBJ1-1, with 9 bases that match TRBD1. The CDR3 is made up of 13 amino acids. J lost 3 bases, V lost 4 bases, and 3 bases had no gene match. Germline CDR1 and CDR2: SQVTM and ANQGSEA. The CDR3 region is CSVGWDRDTEAFF. Here the CDR3 DNA reads TGCAGCGTTGGTTGGGACAGGGACACTGAAGCTTTCTTT.

This clonotype has just a few counts. This rearrangement joins TRBV6-1 to TRBJ1-2; 9 nucleotides match TRBD1. The CDR3 is 14 residues long. In germline, CDR1 is MNHNS, CDR2 SASEGT. V shed 6 bases, J shed 2 bases, and the junction held 4 bases outside the gene matches. CDR3 DNA: TGTGCCAGCAGGGGGACAGGGCAAAACTATGGCTACACCTTC. Translation: CASRGTGQNYGYTF.

This clonotype was seen more than once but under ten times. The rearrangement joins TRBV5-1 to TRBJ1-1; 8 bases match TRBD1. Germline V CDR1 and CDR2: SGHRS, YFSETQ. The length of the CDR3 is 15 residues. The junction had 9 bases not matched to a gene; V was cut back by 1 base and J by 7 bases. CDR3 region: CASSLYHRGKDEAFF. For the CDR3, the DNA is TGCGCCAGCAGCTTGTATCACAGGGGGAAGGATGAAGCTTTCTTT.

The CDR3 sequence: CAARPPGAYGGYTF. The CDR3, as DNA: TGTGCCGCCAGGCCCCCAGGGGCTTATGGGGGCTACACCTTC. V and J are TRBV10-3 and TRBJ1-2; a possible D gene is TRBD1 (6 bases). Germline CDR1 is ENHRY and CDR2 is SYGVKD. CDR3 size: 14 residues. The V end lost 11 bases, the J end lost 8 bases, and 24 bases lay between the germline ends.